The present T cell receptor beta chain was sequenced within a study of CD8+ T cells in alopecia areata. The CDR3 has 15 residues. Trimming cost V 4 bases and J 4 bases; bases outside gene matches: 5. The germline gives CDR1 SGHDT, CDR2 YYEEEE. With respect to this clone: Its target is unknown.

Reverse transcription of extracted RNA yielded cDNA, which provided the sequencing template. Assay used: immunoSEQ multiplex PCR; TCRdb lists only in-frame clones, some missing. The table shows around 140,000 clones, with about half occurring only once. General study results and limits: Lesional scalp, especially alopecia totalis/universalis, showed higher clonality than normal scalp. Sequences from scalp samples also cover resident alphabeta T cells of normal skin.

Sequenced material: CD4+ T cells sorted from blood, taken at week 0. The clonotype comes from a human donor with alopecia areata. The rearrangement joins TRBV5-6 to TRBJ2-1; 10 nucleotides line up with TRBD2. The chain's CDR3 is CASSPGLAVYNEQFF. CDR3 coding DNA: TGTGCCAGCAGCCCCGGACTAGCGGTTTACAATGAGCAGTTCTTC. The variable domain in full, completed from reference TRBV5-6 and TRBJ2-1, reads DAGVTQSPTHLIKTRGQQVTLRCSPKSGHDTVSWYQQALGQGPQFIFQYYEEEERQRGNFPDRFSGHQFPNYSSELNVNALLLGDSALYLCASSPGLAVYNEQFFGPGTRLTVL.